This TCR beta chain was recorded in a study of shared T cell receptors in the human thymus. Clones were sequenced by immunoSEQ multiplex PCR, and TCRdb holds only the in-frame ones, with some missing. The data hold hundreds of thousands of clones, with around 87% observed a single time. With V trimmed by 4 bases and J by 1 base, 11 bases remained unmatched. The CDR3 length is 17 residues. Germline CDR1 is SGHAT and CDR2 is FQNNGV. This same sample was also part of a study on human thymus T cells. As that report states: Surgeons resected thymus tissue during corrective heart surgery. Blood and thymic repertoires both appeared biased in V and J gene usage. Overlap was high between thymic repertoires from unrelated individuals, as reported in related research.

The chain uses TRBV11-2 and TRBJ1-1; 8 bases agree with TRBD1. The sequence was collected from a boy younger than two with a congenital heart defect. Sequenced sample: thymocytes. CDR3 DNA: TGTGCCAGCAGCTCCGATTTTGACAGGGGCAGGAACACTGAAGCTTTCTTT. Protein sequence: CASSSDFDRGRNTEAFF.